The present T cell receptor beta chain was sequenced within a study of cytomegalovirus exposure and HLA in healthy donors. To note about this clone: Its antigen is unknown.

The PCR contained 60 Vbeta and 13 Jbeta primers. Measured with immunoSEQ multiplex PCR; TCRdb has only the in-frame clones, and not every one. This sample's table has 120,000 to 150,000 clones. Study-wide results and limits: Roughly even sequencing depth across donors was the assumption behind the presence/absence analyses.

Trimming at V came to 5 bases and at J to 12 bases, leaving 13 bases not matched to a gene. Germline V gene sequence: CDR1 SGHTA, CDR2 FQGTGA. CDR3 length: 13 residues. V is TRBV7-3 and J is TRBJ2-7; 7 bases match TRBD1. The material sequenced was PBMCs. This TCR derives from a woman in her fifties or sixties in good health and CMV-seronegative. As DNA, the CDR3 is TGTGCCAGCAGCACAGTCACCGGGACAGTTCTGTACTTC. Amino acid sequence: CASSTVTGTVLYF. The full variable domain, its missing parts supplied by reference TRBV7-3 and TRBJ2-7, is GAGVSQTPSNKVTEKGKYVELRCDPISGHTALYWYRQSLGQGPEFLIYFQGTGAADDSGLPNDRFFAVRPEGSVSTLKIQRTERGDSAVYLCASSTVTGTVLYFGPGTRLTVT.